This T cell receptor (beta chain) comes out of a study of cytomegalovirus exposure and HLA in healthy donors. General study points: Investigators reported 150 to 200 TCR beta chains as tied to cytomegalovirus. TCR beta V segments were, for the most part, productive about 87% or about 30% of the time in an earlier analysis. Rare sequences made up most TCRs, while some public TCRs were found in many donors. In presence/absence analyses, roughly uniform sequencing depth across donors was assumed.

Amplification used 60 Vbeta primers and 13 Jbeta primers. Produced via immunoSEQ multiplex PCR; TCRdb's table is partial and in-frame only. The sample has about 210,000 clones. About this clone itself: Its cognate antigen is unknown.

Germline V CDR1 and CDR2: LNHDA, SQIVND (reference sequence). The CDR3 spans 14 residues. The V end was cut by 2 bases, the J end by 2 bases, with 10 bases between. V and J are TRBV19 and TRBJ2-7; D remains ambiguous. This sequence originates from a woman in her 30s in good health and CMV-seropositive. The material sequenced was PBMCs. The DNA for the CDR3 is TGTGCCAGTAGTATATACCCAACTCCCTACGAGCAGTACTTC. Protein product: CASSIYPTPYEQYF.